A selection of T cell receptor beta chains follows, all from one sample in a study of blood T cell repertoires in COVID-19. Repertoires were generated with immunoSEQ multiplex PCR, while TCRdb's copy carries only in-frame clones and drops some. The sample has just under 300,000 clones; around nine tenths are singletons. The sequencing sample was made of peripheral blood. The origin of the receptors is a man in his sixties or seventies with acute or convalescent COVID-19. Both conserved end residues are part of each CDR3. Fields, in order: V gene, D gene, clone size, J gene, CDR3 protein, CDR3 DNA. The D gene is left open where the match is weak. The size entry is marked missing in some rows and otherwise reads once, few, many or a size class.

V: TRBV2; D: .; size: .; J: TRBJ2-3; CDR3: CASFPNPEGGDTQYF; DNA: TGTGCCAGTTTCCCCAACCCGGAGGGGGGGGATACGCAGTATTTT
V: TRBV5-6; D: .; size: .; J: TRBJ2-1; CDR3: CASSLGLGALNNEQFF; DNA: TGTGCCAGCAGCTTGGGGCTAGGGGCCCTGAACAATGAGCAGTTCTTC
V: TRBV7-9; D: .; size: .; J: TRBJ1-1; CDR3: CASSFTGSDTEAFF; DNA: TGTGCCAGCAGCTTTACAGGGTCGGACACTGAAGCTTTCTTT
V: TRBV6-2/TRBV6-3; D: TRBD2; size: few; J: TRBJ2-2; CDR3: CASRPSGTGELFF; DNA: TGTGCCAGCAGACCTAGCGGGACCGGGGAGCTGTTTTTT
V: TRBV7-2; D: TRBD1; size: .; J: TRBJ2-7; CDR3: CASKTGPYYEQYF; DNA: TGTGCCAGCAAGACAGGGCCCTACTACGAGCAGTACTTC
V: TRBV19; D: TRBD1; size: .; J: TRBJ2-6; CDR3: CASSVTGFGSGANVLTF; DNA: TGTGCCAGTAGTGTGACAGGGTTCGGGTCTGGGGCCAACGTCCTGACTTTC
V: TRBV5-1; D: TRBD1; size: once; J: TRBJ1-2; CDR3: CASSIGQGAYGYTF; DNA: TGCGCCAGCAGCATAGGACAGGGGGCATATGGCTACACCTTC
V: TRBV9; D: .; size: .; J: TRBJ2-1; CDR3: CASSWGDEQFF; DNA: TGTGCCAGCAGCTGGGGGGATGAGCAGTTCTTC
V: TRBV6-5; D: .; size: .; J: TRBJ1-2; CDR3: CASTAGLSYGYTF; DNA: TGTGCCAGCACTGCCGGACTGTCGTATGGCTACACCTTC
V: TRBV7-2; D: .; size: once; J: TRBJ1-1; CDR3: CASSPNLEWTEAFF; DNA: TGTGCCAGCAGCCCAAACTTAGAATGGACTGAAGCTTTCTTT
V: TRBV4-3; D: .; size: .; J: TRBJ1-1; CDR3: CASSQVGQNTEAFF; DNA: TGCGCCAGCAGCCAAGTGGGACAGAACACTGAAGCTTTCTTT
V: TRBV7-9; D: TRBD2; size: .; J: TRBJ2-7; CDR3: CASSLVSGGPYEQYF; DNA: TGTGCCAGCAGCTTAGTTAGCGGGGGCCCCTACGAGCAGTACTTC
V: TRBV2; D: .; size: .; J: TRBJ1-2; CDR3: CASSEARAGNGYTF; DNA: TGTGCCAGCAGTGAAGCTAGGGCAGGGAATGGCTACACCTTC
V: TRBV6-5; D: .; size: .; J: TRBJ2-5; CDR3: CASSTLFPETQYF; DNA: TGTGCCAGCAGTACTCTTTTCCCCGAGACCCAGTACTTC
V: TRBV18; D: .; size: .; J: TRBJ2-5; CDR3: CASSLPNQETQYF; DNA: TGTGCCAGCTCACTCCCCAACCAAGAGACCCAGTACTTC
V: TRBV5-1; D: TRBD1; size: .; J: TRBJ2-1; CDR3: CASSWGTGDNEQFF; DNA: TGCGCCAGCAGCTGGGGGACAGGGGACAATGAGCAGTTCTTC
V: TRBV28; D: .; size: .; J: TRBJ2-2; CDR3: CASSSHWNTGELFF; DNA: TGTGCCAGCAGTTCCCATTGGAACACCGGGGAGCTGTTTTTT
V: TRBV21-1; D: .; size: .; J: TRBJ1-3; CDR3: CASSPQGIIRNSGNTIYF; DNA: TGTGCCAGCAGCCCTCAGGGGATCATACGAAACTCTGGAAACACCATATATTTT
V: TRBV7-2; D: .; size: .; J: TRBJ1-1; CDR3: CASESRLGGGEAFF; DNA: TGTGCCAGCGAATCGCGGTTGGGAGGCGGTGAAGCTTTCTTT
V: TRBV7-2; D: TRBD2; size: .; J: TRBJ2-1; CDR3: CASSFPAGGNEQFF; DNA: TGTGCCAGCAGCTTCCCAGCGGGGGGGAATGAGCAGTTCTTC
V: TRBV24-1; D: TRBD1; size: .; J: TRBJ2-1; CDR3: CATSDPTGGGRNEQFF; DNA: TGTGCCACCAGTGATCCAACAGGGGGCGGACGCAATGAGCAGTTCTTC
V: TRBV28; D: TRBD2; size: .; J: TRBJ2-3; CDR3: CASLSGGATDTQYF; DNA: TGTGCCAGCCTCAGCGGGGGGGCCACAGATACGCAGTATTTT
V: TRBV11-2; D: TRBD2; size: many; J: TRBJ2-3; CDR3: CASSLAAGVSTDTQYF; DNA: TGTGCCAGCAGCTTAGCGGCGGGGGTGAGCACAGATACGCAGTATTTT
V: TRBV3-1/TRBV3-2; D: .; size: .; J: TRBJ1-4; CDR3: CASSHPGEGEKLFF; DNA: TGTGCCAGCAGCCATCCGGGGGAGGGTGAAAAACTGTTTTTT
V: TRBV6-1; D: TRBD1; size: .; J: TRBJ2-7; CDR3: CASSAVTGTGPYEQYF; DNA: TGTGCCAGCAGTGCCGTCACCGGGACAGGGCCCTACGAGCAGTACTTC
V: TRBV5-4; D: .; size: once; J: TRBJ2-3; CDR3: CASSSRDTHTDTQYF; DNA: TGTGCCAGCAGCTCCCGGGACACCCACACAGATACGCAGTATTTT
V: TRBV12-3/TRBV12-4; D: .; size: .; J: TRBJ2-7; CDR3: CASSFLYEQYF; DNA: TGTGCCAGCAGTTTCCTCTACGAGCAGTACTTC
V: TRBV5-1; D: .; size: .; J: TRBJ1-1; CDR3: CASSLQGSGNTEAFF; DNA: TGCGCCAGCAGCTTGCAGGGAAGTGGGAACACTGAAGCTTTCTTT
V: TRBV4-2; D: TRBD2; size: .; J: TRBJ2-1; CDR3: CASSLTSGGINEQFF; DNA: TGTGCCAGCAGCCTCACTAGCGGGGGTATAAATGAGCAGTTCTTC
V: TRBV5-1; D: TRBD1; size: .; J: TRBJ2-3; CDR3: CASSLGRQGATDTQYF; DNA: TGCGCCAGCAGCTTGGGGCGACAGGGGGCAACAGATACGCAGTATTTT
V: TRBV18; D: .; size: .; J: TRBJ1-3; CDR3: CASSPPSSSGNTIYF; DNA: TGTGCCAGCTCACCACCATCCAGCTCTGGAAACACCATATATTTT
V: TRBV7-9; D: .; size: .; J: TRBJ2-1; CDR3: CASSLVPSKEQFF; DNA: TGTGCCAGCAGCTTAGTCCCCTCTAAAGAGCAGTTCTTC
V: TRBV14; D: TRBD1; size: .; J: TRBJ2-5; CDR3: CASSHHQVGGQGLQETQYF; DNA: TGTGCCAGCAGCCATCACCAAGTCGGGGGACAGGGCCTCCAAGAGACCCAGTACTTC
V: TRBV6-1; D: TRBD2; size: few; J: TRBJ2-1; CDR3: CASSEYHTELAGSYNEQFF; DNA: TGTGCCAGCAGTGAATATCATACCGAACTAGCGGGATCCTACAATGAGCAGTTCTTC
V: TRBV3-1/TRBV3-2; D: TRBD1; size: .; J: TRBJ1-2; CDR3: CASSQPPGQGNYGYTF; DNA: TGTGCCAGCAGCCAGCCCCCCGGACAGGGTAACTATGGCTACACCTTC
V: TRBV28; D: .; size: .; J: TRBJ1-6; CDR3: CASKSSPGNYNSPLHF; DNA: TGTGCCAGTAAGTCATCCCCGGGAAACTATAATTCACCCCTCCACTTT
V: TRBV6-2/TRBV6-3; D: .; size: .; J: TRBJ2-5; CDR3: CASSYPRETQYF; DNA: TGTGCCAGCAGCTATCCCCGAGAGACCCAGTACTTC
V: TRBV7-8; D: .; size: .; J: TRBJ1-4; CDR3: CASSPKRQAAEKLFF; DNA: TGTGCCAGCAGCCCGAAACGACAGGCGGCCGAAAAACTGTTTTTT
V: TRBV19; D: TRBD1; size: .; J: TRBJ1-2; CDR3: CASSTRTGAHNYGYTF; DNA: TGTGCCAGTAGTACCAGGACAGGGGCGCATAACTATGGCTACACCTTC
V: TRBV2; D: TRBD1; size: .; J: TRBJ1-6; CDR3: CASRRQGFDNSPLHF; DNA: TGTGCCAGCAGGCGACAGGGTTTTGATAATTCACCCCTCCACTTT
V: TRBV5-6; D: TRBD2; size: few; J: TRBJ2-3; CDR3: CASSLSLLAGVRDTQYF; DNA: TGTGCCAGCAGCTTGTCTTTACTAGCGGGAGTTCGCGATACGCAGTATTTT
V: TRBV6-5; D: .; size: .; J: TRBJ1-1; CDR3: CASSYSGGTTEAFF; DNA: TGTGCCAGCAGTTACTCCGGGGGGACCACTGAAGCTTTCTTT
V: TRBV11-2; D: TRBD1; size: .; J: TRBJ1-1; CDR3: CASRRTGRHTEAFF; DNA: TGTGCCAGCAGACGGACAGGGAGGCACACTGAAGCTTTCTTT
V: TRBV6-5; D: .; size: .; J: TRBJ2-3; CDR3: CASRFDQGTDTQYF; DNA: TGTGCCAGCAGGTTCGATCAGGGCACAGATACGCAGTATTTT
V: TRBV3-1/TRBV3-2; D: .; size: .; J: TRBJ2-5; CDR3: CASSLRLGEEETQYF; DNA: TGTGCCAGCAGCCTACGACTGGGGGAGGAAGAGACCCAGTACTTC
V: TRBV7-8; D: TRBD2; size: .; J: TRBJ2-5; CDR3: CASSLAGGGPETQYF; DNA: TGTGCCAGCAGCTTAGCTGGGGGGGGTCCAGAGACCCAGTACTTC
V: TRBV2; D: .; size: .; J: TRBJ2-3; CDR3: CASSLYGGGTDTQYF; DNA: TGTGCCAGCAGCCTATACGGGGGTGGCACAGATACGCAGTATTTT
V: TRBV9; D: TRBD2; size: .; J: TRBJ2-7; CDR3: CASSVGSSGDYEQYF; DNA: TGTGCCAGCAGCGTAGGCTCTAGCGGGGACTACGAGCAGTACTTC
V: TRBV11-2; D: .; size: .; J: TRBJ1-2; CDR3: CASSVGRVRYGYTF; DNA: TGTGCCAGCAGCGTTGGCAGGGTTCGATATGGCTACACCTTC
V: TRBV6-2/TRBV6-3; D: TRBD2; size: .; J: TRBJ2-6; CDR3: CASSLTSGRFRSGANVLTF; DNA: TGTGCCAGCAGTTTGACTAGCGGGAGGTTCCGGTCTGGGGCCAACGTCCTGACTTTC
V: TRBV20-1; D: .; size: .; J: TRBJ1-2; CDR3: CSASNTANYGYTF; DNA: TGCAGTGCTAGTAACACCGCTAACTATGGCTACACCTTC
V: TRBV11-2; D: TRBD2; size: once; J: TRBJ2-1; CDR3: CASSLAAGLHNEQFF; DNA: TGTGCCAGCAGCTTAGCAGCGGGGCTACACAATGAGCAGTTCTTC
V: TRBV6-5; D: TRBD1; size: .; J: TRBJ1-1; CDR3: CASSLARTGGTEAFF; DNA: TGTGCCAGCAGTCTTGCCCGGACAGGGGGCACTGAAGCTTTCTTT
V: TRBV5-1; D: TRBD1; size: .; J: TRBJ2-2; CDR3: CASSLGQGSGELFF; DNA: TGCGCCAGCAGCTTGGGACAGGGATCCGGGGAGCTGTTTTTT
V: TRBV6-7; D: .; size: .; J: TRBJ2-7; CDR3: CASSPGVPEQYF; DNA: TGTGCCAGCAGTCCGGGGGTCCCCGAGCAGTACTTC